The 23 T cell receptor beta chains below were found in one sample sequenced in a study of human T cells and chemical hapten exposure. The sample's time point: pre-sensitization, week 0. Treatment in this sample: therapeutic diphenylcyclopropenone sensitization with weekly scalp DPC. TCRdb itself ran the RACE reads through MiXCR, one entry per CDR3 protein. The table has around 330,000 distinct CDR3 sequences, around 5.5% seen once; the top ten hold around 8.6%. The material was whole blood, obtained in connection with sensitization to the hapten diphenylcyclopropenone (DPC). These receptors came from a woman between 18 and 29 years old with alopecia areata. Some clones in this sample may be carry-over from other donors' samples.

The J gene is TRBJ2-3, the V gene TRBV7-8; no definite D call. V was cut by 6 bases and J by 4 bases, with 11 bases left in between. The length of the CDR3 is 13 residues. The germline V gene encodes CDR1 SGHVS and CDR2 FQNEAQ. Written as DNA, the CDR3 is TGTGCCAGCAGGCAAGTGGGCCCAGATACGCAGTATTTT. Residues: CASRQVGPDTQYF. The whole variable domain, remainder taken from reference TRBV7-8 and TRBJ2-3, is GAGVSQSPRYKVAKRGQDVALRCDPISGHVSLFWYQQALGQGPEFLTYFQNEAQLDKSGLPSDRFFAERPEGSVSTLKIQRTQQEDSAVYLCASRQVGPDTQYFGPGTRLTVL.

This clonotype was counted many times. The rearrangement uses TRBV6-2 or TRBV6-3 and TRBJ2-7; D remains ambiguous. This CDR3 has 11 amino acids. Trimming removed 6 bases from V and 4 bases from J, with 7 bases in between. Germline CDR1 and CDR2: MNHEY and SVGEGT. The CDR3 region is CASSSFYEQYF. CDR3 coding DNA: TGTGCCAGCAGCTCCTTTTACGAGCAGTACTTC.

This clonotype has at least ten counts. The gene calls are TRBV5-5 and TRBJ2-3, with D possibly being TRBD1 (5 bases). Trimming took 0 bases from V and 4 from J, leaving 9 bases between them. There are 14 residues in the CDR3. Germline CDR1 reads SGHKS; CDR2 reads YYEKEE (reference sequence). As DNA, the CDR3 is TGTGCCAGCAGCTTGGGGCAGGGCCCAGATACGCAGTATTTT. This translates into CASSLGQGPDTQYF.

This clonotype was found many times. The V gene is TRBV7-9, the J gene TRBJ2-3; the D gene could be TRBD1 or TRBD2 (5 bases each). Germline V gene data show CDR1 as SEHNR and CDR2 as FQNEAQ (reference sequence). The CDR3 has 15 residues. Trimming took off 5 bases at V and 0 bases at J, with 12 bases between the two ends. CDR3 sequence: CASSEGRLSTDTQYF. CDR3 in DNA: TGTGCCAGCAGCGAGGGGCGCCTAAGCACAGATACGCAGTATTTT.

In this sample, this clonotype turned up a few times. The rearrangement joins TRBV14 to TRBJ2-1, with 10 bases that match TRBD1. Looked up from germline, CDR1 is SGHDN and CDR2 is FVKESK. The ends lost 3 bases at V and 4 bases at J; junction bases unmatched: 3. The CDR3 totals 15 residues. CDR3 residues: CASSQRDRGYNEQFF. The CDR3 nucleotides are TGTGCCAGCAGCCAGAGGGACAGGGGATACAATGAGCAGTTCTTC. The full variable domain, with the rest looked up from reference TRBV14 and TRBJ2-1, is EAGVTQFPSHSVIEKGQTVTLRCDPISGHDNLYWYRRVMGKEIKFLLHFVKESKQDESGMPNNRFLAERTGGTYSTLKVQPAELEDSGVYFCASSQRDRGYNEQFFGPGTRLTVL.

This CDR3 reads CASSRGGLARNEQYF. The CDR3 DNA follows: TGTGCCAGCAGCCGCGGGGGACTAGCGAGGAACGAGCAGTACTTC. The V call is TRBV28, the J call TRBJ2-7; 10 bases are shared with TRBD2. The CDR3 has 15 amino acids. Germline CDR1 is MDHEN and CDR2 is SYDVKM. With 6 bases clipped from V and 5 bases from J, the junction kept 10 bases outside the gene matches.

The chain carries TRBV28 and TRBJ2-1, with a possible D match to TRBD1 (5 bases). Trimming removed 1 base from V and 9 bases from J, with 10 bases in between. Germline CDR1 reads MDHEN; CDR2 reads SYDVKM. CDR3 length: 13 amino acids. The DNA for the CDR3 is TGTGCCAGCAGTTTATCTCGCAGGGCTGAGCAGTTCTTC. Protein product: CASSLSRRAEQFF. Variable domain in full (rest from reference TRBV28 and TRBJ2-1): DVKVTQSSRYLVKRTGEKVFLECVQDMDHENMFWYRQDPGLGLRLIYFSYDVKMKEKGDIPEGYSVSREKKERFSLILESASTNQTSMYLCASSLSRRAEQFFGPGTRLTVL.

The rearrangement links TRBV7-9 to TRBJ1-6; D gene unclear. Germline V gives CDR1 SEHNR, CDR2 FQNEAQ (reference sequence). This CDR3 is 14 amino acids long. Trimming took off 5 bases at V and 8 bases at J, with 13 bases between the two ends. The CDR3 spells CASSPRGGDSPLHF. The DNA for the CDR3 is TGTGCCAGCAGCCCCCGGGGTGGGGATTCACCCCTCCACTTT.

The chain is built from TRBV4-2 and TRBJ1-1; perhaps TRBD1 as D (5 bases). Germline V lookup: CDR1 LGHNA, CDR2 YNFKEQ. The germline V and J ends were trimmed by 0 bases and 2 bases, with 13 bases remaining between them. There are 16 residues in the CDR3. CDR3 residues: CASSQDWGGTNTEAFF. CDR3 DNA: TGTGCCAGCAGCCAAGATTGGGGAGGGACTAACACTGAAGCTTTCTTT.

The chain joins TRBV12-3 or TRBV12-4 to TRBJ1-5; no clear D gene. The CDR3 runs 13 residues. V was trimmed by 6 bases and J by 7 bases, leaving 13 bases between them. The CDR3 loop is CASSRPAGQPQHF. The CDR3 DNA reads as TGTGCCAGCAGCCGGCCGGCAGGACAGCCCCAGCATTTT.

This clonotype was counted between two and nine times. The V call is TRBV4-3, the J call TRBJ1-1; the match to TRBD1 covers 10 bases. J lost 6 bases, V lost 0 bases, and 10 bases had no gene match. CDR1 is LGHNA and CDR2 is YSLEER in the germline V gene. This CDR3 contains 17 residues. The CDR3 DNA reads TGCGCCAGCAGCCAAGATCTCCCCTATGGACAGGGGGCTGAAGCTTTCTTT. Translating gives CASSQDLPYGQGAEAFF.

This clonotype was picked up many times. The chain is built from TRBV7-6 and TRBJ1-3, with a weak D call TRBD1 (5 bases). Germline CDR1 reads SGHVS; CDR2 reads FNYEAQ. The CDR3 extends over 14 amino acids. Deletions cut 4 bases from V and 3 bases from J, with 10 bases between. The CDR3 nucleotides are TGTGCCAGCAGCTCGGGACCGAATGGAAACACCATATATTTT. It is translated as CASSSGPNGNTIYF. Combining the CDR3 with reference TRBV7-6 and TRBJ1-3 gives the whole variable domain GAGVSQSPRYKVTKRGQDVALRCDPISGHVSLYWYRQALGQGPEFLTYFNYEAQQDKSGLPNDRFSAERPEGSISTLTIQRTEQRDSAMYRCASSSGPNGNTIYFGEGSWLTVV.

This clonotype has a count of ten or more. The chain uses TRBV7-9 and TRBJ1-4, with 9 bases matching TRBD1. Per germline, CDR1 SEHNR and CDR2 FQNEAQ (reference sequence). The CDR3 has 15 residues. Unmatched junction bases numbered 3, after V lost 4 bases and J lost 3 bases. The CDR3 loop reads CASSSRQGANEKLFF. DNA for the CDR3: TGTGCCAGCAGCTCCCGACAGGGGGCTAATGAAAAACTGTTTTTT.

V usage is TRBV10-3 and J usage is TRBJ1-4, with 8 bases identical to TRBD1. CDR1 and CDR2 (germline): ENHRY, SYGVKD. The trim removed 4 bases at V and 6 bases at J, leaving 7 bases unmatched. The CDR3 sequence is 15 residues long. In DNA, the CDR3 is TGTGCCATCAGTGGGGGACAGGCCCGGGATGAAAAACTGTTTTTT. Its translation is CAISGGQARDEKLFF.

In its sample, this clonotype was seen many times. The CDR3 DNA sequence: TGTGCCATCAGGAGGGGACAGGGGGCAGTTGGCTACACCTTC. This sequence encodes CAIRRGQGAVGYTF. The V call is TRBV10-3, the J call TRBJ1-2; the match to TRBD1 covers 12 bases. Germline CDR1 and CDR2: ENHRY and SYGVKD. The CDR3 covers 14 residues. Unmatched junction bases numbered 6, after V lost 6 bases and J lost 7 bases.

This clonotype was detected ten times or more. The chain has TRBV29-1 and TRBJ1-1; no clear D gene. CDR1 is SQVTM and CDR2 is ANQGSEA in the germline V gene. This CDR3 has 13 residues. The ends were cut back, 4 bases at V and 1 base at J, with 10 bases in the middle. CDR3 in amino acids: CSVGRNQNTEAFF. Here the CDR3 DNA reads TGCAGCGTTGGGAGAAACCAGAACACTGAAGCTTTCTTT.

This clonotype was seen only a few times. The CDR3 sequence is CASTAGPRGRYYNEQFF. The CDR3, as DNA: TGTGCCAGCACCGCGGGGCCGCGGGGACGATACTACAATGAGCAGTTCTTC. The chain is built from TRBV6-2 or TRBV6-3 and TRBJ2-1; a possible D gene is TRBD2 (6 bases). The CDR3 sequence is 17 residues long. Trimming took off 7 bases at V and 3 bases at J, with 22 bases between the two ends. Germline assignment: CDR1 MNHEY and CDR2 SVGEGT.

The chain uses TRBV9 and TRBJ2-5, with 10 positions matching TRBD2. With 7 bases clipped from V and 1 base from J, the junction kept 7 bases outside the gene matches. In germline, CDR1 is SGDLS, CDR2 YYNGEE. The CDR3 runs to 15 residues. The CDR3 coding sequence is TGTGCCAGCGGACCCGGGACTAGCGTCCAAGAGACCCAGTACTTC. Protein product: CASGPGTSVQETQYF. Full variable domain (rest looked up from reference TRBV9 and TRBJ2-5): DSGVTQTPKHLITATGQRVTLRCSPRSGDLSVYWYQQSLDQGLQFLIQYYNGEERAKGNILERFSAQQFPDLHSELNLSSLELGDSALYFCASGPGTSVQETQYFGPGTRLLVL.

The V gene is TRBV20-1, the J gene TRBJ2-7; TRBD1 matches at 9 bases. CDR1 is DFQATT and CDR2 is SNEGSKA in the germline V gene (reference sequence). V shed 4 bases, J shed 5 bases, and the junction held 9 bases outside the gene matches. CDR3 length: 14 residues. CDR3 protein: CSATKGTGRHEQYF. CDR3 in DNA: TGCAGTGCTACCAAAGGGACAGGGCGACACGAGCAGTACTTC.

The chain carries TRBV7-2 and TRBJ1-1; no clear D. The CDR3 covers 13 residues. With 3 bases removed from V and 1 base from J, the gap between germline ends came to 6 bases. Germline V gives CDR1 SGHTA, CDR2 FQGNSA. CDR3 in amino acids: CASSFKSNTEAFF. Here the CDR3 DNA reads TGTGCCAGCAGCTTTAAATCGAACACTGAAGCTTTCTTT. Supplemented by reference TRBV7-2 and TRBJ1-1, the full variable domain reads GAGVSQSPSNKVTEKGKDVELRCDPISGHTALYWYRQSLGQGLEFLIYFQGNSAPDKSGLPSDRFSAERTGGSVSTLTIQRTQQEDSAVYLCASSFKSNTEAFFGQGTRLTVV.

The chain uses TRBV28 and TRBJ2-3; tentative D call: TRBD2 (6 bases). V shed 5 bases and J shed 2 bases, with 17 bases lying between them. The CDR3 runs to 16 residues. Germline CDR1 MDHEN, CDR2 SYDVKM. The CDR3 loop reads CASSGGYVGDTDTQYF. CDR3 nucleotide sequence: TGTGCCAGCAGTGGGGGGTACGTGGGTGACACAGATACGCAGTATTTT.

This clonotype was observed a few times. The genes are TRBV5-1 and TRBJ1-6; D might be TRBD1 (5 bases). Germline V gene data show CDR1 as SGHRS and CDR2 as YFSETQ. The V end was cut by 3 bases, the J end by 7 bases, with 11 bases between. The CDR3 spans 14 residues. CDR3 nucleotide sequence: TGCGCCAGCAGCTATCTGGGGGGGAATTCACCCCTCCACTTT. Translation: CASSYLGGNSPLHF.

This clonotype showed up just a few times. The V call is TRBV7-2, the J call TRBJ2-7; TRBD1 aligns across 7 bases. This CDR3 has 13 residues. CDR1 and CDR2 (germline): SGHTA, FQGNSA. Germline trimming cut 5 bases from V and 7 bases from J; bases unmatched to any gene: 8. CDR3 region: CASSRDRVGEQYF. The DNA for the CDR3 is TGTGCCAGCAGCCGAGACAGGGTAGGGGAGCAGTACTTC.